The rows below give T cell receptor beta chains drawn from one sample of a study of response to subunit inactivated influenza vaccine. Each CDR3 protein is one row after TCRdb ran MiXCR on the RT-PCR reads. The sample shows 860,000 or so distinct CDR3 sequences, around 20% of them seen only once. The sample here was PBMCs from blood, taken 4 to 6 days after vaccination. The receptor source for this set is a man between 50 and 59 years old who received an inactivated influenza vaccine. CDR3s include the opening cysteine and the closing phenylalanine or tryptophan. A D gene is named only where the DNA matches it firmly. Size tells how often a clone was seen (once, few, many) or the class of an expanded clone, and some rows leave it out.

j_gene	abundance	d_gene	v_gene	CDR3aa	CDR3nt
TRBJ2-2	NA	NA	TRBV10-3	CAIGALTGELFF	TGTGCCATCGGGGCCTTAACCGGGGAGCTGTTTTTT
TRBJ2-1	few	NA	TRBV7-9	CASSLRDGFDEQFF	TGTGCCAGCAGCTTGCGGGACGGTTTCGATGAGCAGTTCTTC
TRBJ2-1	many	NA	TRBV27	CASSVLGNEQFF	TGTGCCAGCAGTGTACTGGGCAATGAGCAGTTCTTC
TRBJ1-2	once	NA	TRBV20-1	CSARERADGYTF	TGCAGTGCTAGAGAGAGGGCGGATGGCTACACCTTC
TRBJ2-1	NA	TRBD1	TRBV28	CASSSRQGDYNEQFF	TGTGCCAGCAGTTCCCGACAGGGAGACTACAATGAGCAGTTCTTC
TRBJ2-5	NA	TRBD2	TRBV9	CASSALLGRIGETQYF	TGTGCCAGCAGCGCACTCCTCGGGAGGATTGGAGAGACCCAGTACTTC
TRBJ2-5	few	TRBD1	TRBV28	CASSRGQIEETQYF	TGTGCCAGCAGCCGGGGACAGATAGAAGAGACCCAGTACTTC
TRBJ2-7	NA	TRBD1	TRBV5-1	CASSFGGTGPNYEQYF	TGCGCCAGCAGCTTTGGCGGGACAGGGCCCAACTACGAGCAGTACTTC
TRBJ2-7	NA	NA	TRBV5-1	CASSFTSPPYEQYF	TGCGCCAGCAGCTTTACTTCCCCGCCTTACGAGCAGTACTTC
TRBJ2-3	NA	NA	TRBV12-3/TRBV12-4	CASSAGTTDTQYF	TGTGCCAGCAGTGCCGGGACTACAGATACGCAGTATTTT
TRBJ2-2	NA	NA	TRBV11-2	CASSSGAGELFF	TGTGCCAGCAGTTCAGGGGCCGGGGAGCTGTTTTTT
TRBJ2-3	few	NA	TRBV5-1	CASSLGTSFTDTQYF	TGCGCCAGCAGCTTGGGTACTAGCTTCACAGATACGCAGTATTTT
TRBJ1-5	few	NA	TRBV29-1	CSATIQGLGQPQHF	TGCAGCGCGACGATACAGGGCTTGGGTCAGCCCCAGCATTTT
TRBJ2-5	NA	NA	TRBV4-2	CASSQEVHSQETQYF	TGTGCCAGCAGCCAAGAAGTTCACAGCCAAGAGACCCAGTACTTC
TRBJ2-7	few	NA	TRBV12-3/TRBV12-4	CASSLRGRGVTGEQYF	TGTGCCAGCAGTTTACGGGGCAGGGGGGTTACGGGGGAGCAGTACTTC
TRBJ2-7	few	NA	TRBV12-3/TRBV12-4	CASSLGQGEYEQYF	TGTGCCAGCAGTTTAGGCCAGGGCGAGTACGAGCAGTACTTC
TRBJ2-7	few	NA	TRBV7-8	CASSLVRDFSYEQYF	TGTGCCAGCAGCCTAGTCCGGGACTTCTCCTACGAGCAGTACTTC
TRBJ2-2	few	NA	TRBV4-2	CASSRQGAGAPGGELFF	TGTGCCAGCAGCCGCCAGGGGGCGGGGGCGCCCGGCGGGGAGCTGTTTTTT
TRBJ2-7	NA	TRBD2	TRBV6-2/TRBV6-3	CASTDWTSVDEQYF	TGTGCCAGCACCGACTGGACTAGCGTGGACGAGCAGTACTTC
TRBJ2-7	NA	NA	TRBV20-1	CSARDRRVGEQYF	TGCAGTGCTAGAGATCGACGGGTGGGGGAGCAGTACTTC